The 5 T cell receptor beta chains given below trace back to one sample, sequenced in a study of vaccination and CD4 T cells after COVID-19 (dated by TCRdb to 2021 to 2024). Libraries were built with PCR. The reads were generated on an Illumina iSeq 100. At the Johns Hopkins FTIC core, DNA from the cultured CD4+ T cells underwent TCR sequencing with the Oncomine TCR Beta short-read assay. In TCRdb, the public reads were trimmed at Q25 with fastp and aligned with MiXCR, with productive beta chains retained. Rows with a matching CDR3 protein are joined into one entry that keeps the most common DNA and genes. This sample lists 8,500 to 13,000 distinct CDR3 sequences; over 20% were detected once. Together, the top ten hold 9% to 15% of the sample. No antigen is known for these receptors. This specimen's treatment or condition label, interpreted: roughly nine-day PBMC culture with coronavirus spike peptide pools or control peptides (ViraFEST assay).

The source material was CD4+ T cells from blood, cultured in vitro, sampled after SARS-CoV-2 vaccination. These receptors were taken from a human donor who had recovered from COVID-19.

This rearrangement joins TRBV5-4 to TRBJ2-5; 7 bases map to TRBD1. The V gene end was trimmed by 3 bases and the J gene end by 2 bases; junction bases not matched to a gene: 4. Per the germline V gene, CDR1 is SGHNT and CDR2 is YYREEE (reference sequence). This CDR3 comprises 14 residues. The CDR3 is CASSSVGQQETQYF. The CDR3 DNA follows: TGTGCCAGCAGCTCAGTGGGACAGCAAGAGACCCAGTACTTC.

There are a few counts of this clonotype. The V and J genes are TRBV20-1 and TRBJ2-7, with 13 bases fitting TRBD2. J gave up 3 bases and V 5 bases, and 7 bases lay outside the gene matches. CDR3 length: 15 amino acids. Germline V gives CDR1 DFQATT, CDR2 SNEGSKA (reference sequence). The chain's CDR3 is CSASGTSGDLYEQYF. In DNA, the CDR3 is TGCAGTGCTTCCGGGACTAGCGGGGACCTCTACGAGCAGTACTTC.

This clonotype was picked up a small number of times. The chain carries TRBV7-2 and TRBJ1-1; D not certain. The V end was cut by 2 bases, the J end by 1 base, with 8 bases between. CDR1 SGHTA and CDR2 FQGNSA come from the germline V gene. The CDR3 spans 14 residues. The CDR3 sequence is CASSLWGRNTEAFF. The CDR3 DNA follows: TGTGCCAGCAGCTTATGGGGTAGGAACACTGAAGCTTTCTTT.

The V and J genes are TRBV28 and TRBJ2-1; 12 bases are a match to TRBD2. This CDR3 is built from 16 residues. V was clipped by 2 bases and J by 8 bases; unmatched bases: 7. Germline CDR1 and CDR2: MDHEN and SYDVKM. CDR3: CASSLMTSGSRYEQFF. In DNA, the CDR3 is TGTGCCAGCAGTTTAATGACTAGCGGGAGCAGGTATGAGCAGTTCTTC.

As for this clonotype: The missing conserved phenylalanine or tryptophan at the end of this CDR3 makes a read error likely. This chain connects TRBV7-2 to TRBJ1-1, with a tentative D call TRBD1 (5 bases). Trimming stripped 0 bases from V and 4 bases from J, with 15 bases between. The CDR3 runs 16 residues. CDR1 SGHTA and CDR2 FQGNSA come from the germline V gene. The CDR3 protein is CASSLAPAGLGTEAFL. In DNA, the CDR3 is TGTGCCAGCAGCTTAGCACCAGCAGGGCTGGGCACTGAAGCTTTCCTT.